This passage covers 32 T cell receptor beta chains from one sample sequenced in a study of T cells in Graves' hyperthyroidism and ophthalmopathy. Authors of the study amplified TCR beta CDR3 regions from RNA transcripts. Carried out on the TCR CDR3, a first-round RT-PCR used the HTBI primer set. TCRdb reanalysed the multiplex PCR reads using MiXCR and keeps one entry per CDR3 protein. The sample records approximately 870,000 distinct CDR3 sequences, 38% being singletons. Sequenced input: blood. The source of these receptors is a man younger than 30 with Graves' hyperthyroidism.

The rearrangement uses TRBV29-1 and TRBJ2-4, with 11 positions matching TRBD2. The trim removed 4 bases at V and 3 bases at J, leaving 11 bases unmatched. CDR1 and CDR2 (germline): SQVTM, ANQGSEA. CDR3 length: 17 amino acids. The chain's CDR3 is CSVGYSGTSGLKNIQYF. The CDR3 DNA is TGCAGCGTTGGATACTCCGGGACTAGCGGTCTCAAAAACATTCAGTACTTC.

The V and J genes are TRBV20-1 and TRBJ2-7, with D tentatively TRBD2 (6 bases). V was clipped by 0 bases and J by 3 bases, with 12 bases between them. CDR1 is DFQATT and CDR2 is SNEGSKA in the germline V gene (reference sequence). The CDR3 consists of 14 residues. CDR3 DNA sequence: TGCAGTGCTAGAGATGCGACTAGGGGCTACGAGCAGTACTTC. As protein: CSARDATRGYEQYF.

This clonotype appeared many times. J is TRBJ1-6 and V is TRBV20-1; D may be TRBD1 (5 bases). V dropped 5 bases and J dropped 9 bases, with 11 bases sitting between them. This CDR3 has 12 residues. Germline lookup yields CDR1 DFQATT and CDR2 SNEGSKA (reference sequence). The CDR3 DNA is TGCAGTGCTCTAAACACAGGTTCACCCCTCCACTTT. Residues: CSALNTGSPLHF.

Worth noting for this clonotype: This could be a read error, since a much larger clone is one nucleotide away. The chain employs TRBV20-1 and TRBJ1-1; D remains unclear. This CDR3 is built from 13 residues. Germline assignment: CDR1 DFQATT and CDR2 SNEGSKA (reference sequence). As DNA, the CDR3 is TGCAGGGCCTCACCCTTCGATGATACTGAAGCTTTCTTT. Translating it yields CRASPFDDTEAFF.

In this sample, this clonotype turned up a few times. The CDR3 sequence: CASSPLSNSPLHF. The CDR3, as DNA: TGTGCCAGCAGCCCCCTCTCGAATTCACCCCTCCACTTT. The J gene is TRBJ1-6, the V gene TRBV4-2; the D is unclear. There are 13 residues in the CDR3. V lost 4 bases to trimming and J lost 7 bases, with 8 bases between them. CDR1 is LGHNA, CDR2 YNFKEQ, per germline.

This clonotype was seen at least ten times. The CDR3 DNA reads as TGCAGCGTTCCTAGCGGGCTGACGAACACCGGGGAGCTGTTTTTT. Translated: CSVPSGLTNTGELFF. The chain joins TRBV29-1 to TRBJ2-2; 8 bases fit TRBD2. There are 15 residues in the CDR3. After removal of 5 bases from V and 0 bases from J, the junction contained 5 bases not matched to a gene. Per germline, CDR1 SQVTM and CDR2 ANQGSEA.

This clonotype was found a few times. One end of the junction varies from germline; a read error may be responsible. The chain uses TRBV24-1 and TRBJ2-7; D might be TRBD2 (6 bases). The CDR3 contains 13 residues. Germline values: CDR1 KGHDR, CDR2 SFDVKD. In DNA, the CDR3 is TGTGCCAGCAGTGAAGAAACGGGGGTCGAGCAGTACTTC. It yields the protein CASSEETGVEQYF.

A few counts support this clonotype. The CDR3 protein is CAISRPSSYEQYF. CDR3 in DNA: TGTGCCATCTCCAGGCCTAGCTCCTACGAGCAGTACTTC. The chain employs TRBV10-3 and TRBJ2-7; D call uncertain. Germline CDR1 ENHRY, CDR2 SYGVKD. The CDR3 has 13 amino acids. V lost 8 bases and J 0 bases, leaving 11 bases between the germline ends.

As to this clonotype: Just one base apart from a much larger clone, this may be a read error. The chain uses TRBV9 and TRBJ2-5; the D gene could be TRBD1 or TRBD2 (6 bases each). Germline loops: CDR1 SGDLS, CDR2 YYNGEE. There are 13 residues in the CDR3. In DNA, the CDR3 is TGTGCCAGCAGCACCCGGGGGCAAGGGACCCAGTACTTC. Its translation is CASSTRGQGTQYF.

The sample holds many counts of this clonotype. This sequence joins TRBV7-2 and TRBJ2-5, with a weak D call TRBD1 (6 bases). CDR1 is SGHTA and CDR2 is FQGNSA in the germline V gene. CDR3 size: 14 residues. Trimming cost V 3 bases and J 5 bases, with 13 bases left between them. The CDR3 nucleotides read TGTGCCAGCAGCTTTTTACAGGGTGGGGAGACCCAGTACTTC. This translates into CASSFLQGGETQYF.

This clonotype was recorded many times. The CDR3 bases are TGTGCCATCAGTGAGTCGCTGGGGGATCAGCCCCAGCATTTT. Protein: CAISESLGDQPQHF. The chain couples TRBV10-3 to TRBJ1-5; tentatively, D is TRBD1 (5 bases). CDR1 and CDR2 (germline): ENHRY, SYGVKD. V lost 0 bases, J lost 5 bases, and 8 bases lay in between. There are 14 residues in the CDR3.

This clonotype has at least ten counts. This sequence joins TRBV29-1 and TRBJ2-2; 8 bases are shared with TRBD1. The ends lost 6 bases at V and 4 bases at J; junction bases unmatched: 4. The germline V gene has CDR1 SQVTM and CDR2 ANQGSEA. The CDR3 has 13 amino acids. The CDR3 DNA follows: TGCAGCGTGTTGACAGGGGTCACCGGGGAGCTGTTTTTT. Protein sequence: CSVLTGVTGELFF.

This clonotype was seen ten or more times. CDR3 in DNA: TGTGCCAGTAGTATCGACAGGGCGAACACCGGGGAGCTGTTTTTT. Its protein product is CASSIDRANTGELFF. The rearrangement joins TRBV19 to TRBJ2-2, with 7 bases aligning to TRBD1. The CDR3 is made up of 15 amino acids. Germline trimming cut 3 bases from V and 0 bases from J; bases unmatched to any gene: 1. Germline loops: CDR1 LNHDA, CDR2 SQIVND (reference sequence).

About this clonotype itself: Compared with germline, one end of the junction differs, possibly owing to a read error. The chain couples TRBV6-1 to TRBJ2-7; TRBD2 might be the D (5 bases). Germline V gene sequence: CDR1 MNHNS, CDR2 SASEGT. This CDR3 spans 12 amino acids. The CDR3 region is CASSEGGVEQCF. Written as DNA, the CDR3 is TGTGCCAGCAGTGAAGGGGGAGTCGAGCAGTGCTTC.

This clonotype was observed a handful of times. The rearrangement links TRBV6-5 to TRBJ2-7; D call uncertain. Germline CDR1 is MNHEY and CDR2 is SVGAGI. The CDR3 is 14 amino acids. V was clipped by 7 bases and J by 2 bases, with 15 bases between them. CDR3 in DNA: TGTGCCAGCAAGGCTACGCGGCCTCCCTACGAGCAGTACTTC. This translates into CASKATRPPYEQYF.

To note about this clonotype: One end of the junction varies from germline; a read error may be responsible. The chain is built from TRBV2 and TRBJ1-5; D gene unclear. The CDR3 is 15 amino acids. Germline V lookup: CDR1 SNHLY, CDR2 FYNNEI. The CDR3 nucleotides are TGTGCCAGCAGTTTATCCGACGCTTCCAATCAGTCCCAGCATTTT. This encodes CASSLSDASNQSQHF.

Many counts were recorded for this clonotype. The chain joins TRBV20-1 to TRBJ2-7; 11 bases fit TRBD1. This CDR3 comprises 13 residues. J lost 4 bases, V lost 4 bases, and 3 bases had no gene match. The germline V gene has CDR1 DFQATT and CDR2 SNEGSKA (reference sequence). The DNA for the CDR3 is TGCAGTGCTACCGGGACAGGGGGATACGAGCAGTACTTC. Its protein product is CSATGTGGYEQYF.

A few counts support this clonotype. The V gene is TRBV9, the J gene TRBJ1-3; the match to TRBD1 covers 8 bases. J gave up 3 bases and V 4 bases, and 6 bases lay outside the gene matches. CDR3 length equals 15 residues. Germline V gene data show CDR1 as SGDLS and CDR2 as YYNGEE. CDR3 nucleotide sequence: TGTGCCAGCAGCCCCGACAGGGGCGGTGGAAACACCATATATTTT. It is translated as CASSPDRGGGNTIYF.

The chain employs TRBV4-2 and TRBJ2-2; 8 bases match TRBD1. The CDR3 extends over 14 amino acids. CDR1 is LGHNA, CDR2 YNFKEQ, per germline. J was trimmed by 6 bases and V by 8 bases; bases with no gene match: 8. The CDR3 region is CASAMDRVPGELFF. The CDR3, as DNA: TGTGCCAGCGCCATGGACAGGGTGCCCGGGGAGCTGTTTTTT.

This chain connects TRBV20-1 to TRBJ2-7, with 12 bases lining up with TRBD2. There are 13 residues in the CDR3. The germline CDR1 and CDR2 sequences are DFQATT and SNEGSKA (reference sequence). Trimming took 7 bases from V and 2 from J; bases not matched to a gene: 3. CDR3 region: CSEASGGAYEQYF. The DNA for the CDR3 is TGCAGTGAAGCTAGCGGGGGGGCCTACGAGCAGTACTTC.

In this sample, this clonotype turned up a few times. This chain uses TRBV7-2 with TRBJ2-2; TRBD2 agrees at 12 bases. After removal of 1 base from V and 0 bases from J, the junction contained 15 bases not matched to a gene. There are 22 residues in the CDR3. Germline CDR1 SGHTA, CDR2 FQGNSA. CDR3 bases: TGTGCCAGCAGCTTAGTCTTGCCGGGACTAGCGGGCCCGACCTCGAACACCGGGGAGCTGTTTTTT. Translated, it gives CASSLVLPGLAGPTSNTGELFF.

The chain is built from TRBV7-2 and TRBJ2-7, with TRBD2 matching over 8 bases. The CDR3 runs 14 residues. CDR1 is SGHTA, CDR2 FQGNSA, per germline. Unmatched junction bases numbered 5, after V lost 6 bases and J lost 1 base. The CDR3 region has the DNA TGTGCCAGCAGTCGGGAGGGGCATTCCTACGAGCAGTACTTC. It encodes CASSREGHSYEQYF.

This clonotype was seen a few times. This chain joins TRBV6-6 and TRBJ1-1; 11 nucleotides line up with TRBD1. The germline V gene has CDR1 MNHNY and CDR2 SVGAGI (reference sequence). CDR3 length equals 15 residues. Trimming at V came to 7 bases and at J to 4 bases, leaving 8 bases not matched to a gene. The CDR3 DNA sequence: TGTGCCAGCACCGACGGACAGGGGGCCGTCACTGAAGCTTTCTTT. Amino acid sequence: CASTDGQGAVTEAFF.

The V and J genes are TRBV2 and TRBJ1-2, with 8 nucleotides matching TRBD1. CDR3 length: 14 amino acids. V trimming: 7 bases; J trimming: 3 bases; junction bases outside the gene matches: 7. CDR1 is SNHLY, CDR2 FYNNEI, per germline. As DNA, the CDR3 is TGTGCCAGCACCACGACAGGGGTCGACTATGGCTACACCTTC. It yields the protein CASTTTGVDYGYTF.

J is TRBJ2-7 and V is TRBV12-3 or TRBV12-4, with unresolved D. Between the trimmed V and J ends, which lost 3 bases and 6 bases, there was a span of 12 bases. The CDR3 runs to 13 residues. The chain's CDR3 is CASSFTSSGEQYF. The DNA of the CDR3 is TGTGCCAGCAGTTTCACCTCCTCGGGCGAGCAGTACTTC.

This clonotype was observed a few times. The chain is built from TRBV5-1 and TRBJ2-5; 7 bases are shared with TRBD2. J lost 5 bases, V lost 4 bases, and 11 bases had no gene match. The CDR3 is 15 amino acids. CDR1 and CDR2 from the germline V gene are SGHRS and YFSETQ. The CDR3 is CASSGAAGLMETQYF. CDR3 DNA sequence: TGCGCCAGCAGCGGAGCAGCGGGGCTAATGGAGACCCAGTACTTC.

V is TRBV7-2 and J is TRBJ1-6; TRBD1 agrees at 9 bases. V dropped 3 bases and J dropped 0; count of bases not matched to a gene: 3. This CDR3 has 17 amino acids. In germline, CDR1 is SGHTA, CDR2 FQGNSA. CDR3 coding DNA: TGTGCCAGCAGCTTGGACAGGGGTAGCTCCTATAATTCACCCCTCCACTTT. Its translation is CASSLDRGSSYNSPLHF.

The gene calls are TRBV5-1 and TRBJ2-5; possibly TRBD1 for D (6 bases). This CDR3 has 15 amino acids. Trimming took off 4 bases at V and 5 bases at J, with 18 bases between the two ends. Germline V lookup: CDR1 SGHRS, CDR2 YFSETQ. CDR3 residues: CASSRGLQGGETQYF. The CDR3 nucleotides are TGCGCCAGCAGCCGGGGCCTACAGGGCGGGGAGACCCAGTACTTC.

CDR3 DNA: TGCAGTGCTAGACTGGGACTAGCGGGAAGAACCTACGAGCAGTACTTC. Translation gives CSARLGLAGRTYEQYF. This sequence joins TRBV20-1 and TRBJ2-7, with 13 bases matching TRBD2. The germline V gene has CDR1 DFQATT and CDR2 SNEGSKA (reference sequence). The CDR3 runs to 16 residues. Trimming removed 2 bases from V and 2 bases from J; junction bases left unmatched: 6.

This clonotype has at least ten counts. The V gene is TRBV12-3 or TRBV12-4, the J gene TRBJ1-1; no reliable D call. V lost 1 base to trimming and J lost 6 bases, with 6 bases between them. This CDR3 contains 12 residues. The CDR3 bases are TGTGCCAGCAGTTTAGACACGCCTGAAGCTTTCTTT. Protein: CASSLDTPEAFF.

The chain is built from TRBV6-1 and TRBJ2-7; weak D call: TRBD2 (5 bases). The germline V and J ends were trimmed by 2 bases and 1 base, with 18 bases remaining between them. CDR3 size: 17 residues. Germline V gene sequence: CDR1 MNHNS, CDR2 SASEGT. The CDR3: CASSEPPHASLSYEQYF. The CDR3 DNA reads TGTGCCAGCAGTGAACCACCCCACGCTAGCCTATCCTACGAGCAGTACTTC.

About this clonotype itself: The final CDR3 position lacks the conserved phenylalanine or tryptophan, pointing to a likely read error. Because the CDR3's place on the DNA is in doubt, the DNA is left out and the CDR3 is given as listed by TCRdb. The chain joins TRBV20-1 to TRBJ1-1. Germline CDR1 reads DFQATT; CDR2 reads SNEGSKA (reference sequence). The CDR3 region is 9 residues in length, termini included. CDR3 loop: CSARPGGFY.